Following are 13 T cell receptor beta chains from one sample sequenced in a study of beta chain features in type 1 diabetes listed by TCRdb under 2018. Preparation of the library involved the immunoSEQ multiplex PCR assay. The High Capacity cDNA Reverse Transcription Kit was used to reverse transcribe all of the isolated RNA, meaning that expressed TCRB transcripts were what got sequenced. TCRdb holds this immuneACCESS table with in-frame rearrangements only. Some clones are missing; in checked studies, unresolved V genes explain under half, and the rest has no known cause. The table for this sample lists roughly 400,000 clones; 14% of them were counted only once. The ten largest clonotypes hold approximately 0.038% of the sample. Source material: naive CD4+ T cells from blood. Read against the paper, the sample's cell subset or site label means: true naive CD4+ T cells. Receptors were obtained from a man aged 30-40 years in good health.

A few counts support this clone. CDR3 sequence reads: CATSGKVGGQPQHF. In nucleotides, the CDR3 is TGTGCCACCTCCGGGAAGGTGGGCGGTCAGCCCCAGCATTTT. The chain joins TRBV19 to TRBJ1-5; D remains ambiguous. The V gene lost 10 bases and the J gene lost 6 bases, with 19 bases spanning the gap. Germline V CDR1 and CDR2: LNHDA, SQIVND (reference sequence). This CDR3 is 14 amino acids long. Full variable domain (outside the CDR3, taken from reference TRBV19 and TRBJ1-5): DGGITQSPKYLFRKEGQNVTLSCEQNLNHDAMYWYRQDPGQGLRLIYYSQIVNDFQKGDIAEGYSVSREKKESFPLTVTSAQKNPTAFYLCATSGKVGGQPQHFGDGTRLSIL.

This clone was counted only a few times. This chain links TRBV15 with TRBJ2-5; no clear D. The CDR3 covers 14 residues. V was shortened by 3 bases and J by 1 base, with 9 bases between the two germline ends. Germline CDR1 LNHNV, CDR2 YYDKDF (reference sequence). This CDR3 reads CATSSTYLQETQYF. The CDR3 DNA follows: TGTGCCACCAGCAGTACCTACCTCCAAGAGACCCAGTACTTC.

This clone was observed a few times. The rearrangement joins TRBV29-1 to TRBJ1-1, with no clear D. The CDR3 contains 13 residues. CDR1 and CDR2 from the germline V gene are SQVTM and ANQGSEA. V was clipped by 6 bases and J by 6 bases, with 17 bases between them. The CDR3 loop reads CSVRLRRIPEAFF. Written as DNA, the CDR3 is TGCAGCGTCCGCCTCAGGAGGATCCCTGAAGCTTTCTTT.

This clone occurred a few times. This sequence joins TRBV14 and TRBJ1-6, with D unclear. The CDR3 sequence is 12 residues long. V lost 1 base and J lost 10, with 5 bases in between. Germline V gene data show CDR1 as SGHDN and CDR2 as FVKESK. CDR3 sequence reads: CASSQVGSPLHF. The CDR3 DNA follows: TGTGCCAGCAGCCAAGTGGGATCACCCCTCCACTTT.

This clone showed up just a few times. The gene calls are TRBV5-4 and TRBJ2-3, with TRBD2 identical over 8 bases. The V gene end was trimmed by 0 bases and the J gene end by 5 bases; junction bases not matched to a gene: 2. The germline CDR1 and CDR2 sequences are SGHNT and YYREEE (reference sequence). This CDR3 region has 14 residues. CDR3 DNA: TGTGCCAGCAGCTTGGGTGCGGGAGGAGATACGCAGTATTTT. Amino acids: CASSLGAGGDTQYF.

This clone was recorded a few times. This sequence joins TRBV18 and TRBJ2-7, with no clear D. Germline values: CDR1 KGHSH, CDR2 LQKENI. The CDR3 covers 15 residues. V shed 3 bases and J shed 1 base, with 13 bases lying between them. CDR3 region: CASSPGGTLSYEQYF. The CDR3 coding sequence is TGTGCCAGCTCACCGGGCGGAACCTTATCCTACGAGCAGTACTTC.

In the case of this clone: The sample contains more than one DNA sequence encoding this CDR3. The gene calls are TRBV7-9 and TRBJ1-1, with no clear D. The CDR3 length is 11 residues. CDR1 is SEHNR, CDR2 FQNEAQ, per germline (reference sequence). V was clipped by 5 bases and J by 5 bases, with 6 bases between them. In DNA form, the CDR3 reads TGTGCCAGCAGCCTTCGAACTGAAGCTTTCTTT. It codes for CASSLRTEAFF. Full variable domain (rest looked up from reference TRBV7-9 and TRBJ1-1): DTGVSQNPRHKITKRGQNVTFRCDPISEHNRLYWYRQTLGQGPEFLTYFQNEAQLEKSRLLSDRFSAERPKGSFSTLEIQRTEQGDSAMYLCASSLRTEAFFGQGTRLTVV.

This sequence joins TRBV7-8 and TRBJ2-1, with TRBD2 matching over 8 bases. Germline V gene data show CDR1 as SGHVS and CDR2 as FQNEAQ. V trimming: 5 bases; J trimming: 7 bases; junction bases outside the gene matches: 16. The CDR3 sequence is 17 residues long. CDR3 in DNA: TGTGCCAGCAGCCCTCTCCTAGGAGCGGGAGAAGAAAATGAGCAGTTCTTC. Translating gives CASSPLLGAGEENEQFF.

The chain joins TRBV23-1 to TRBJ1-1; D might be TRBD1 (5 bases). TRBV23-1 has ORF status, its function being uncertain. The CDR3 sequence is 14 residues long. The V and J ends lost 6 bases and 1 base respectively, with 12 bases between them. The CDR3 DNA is TGCGCCAGCAGCCCGATGGGGACGAACACTGAAGCTTTCTTT. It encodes CASSPMGTNTEAFF.

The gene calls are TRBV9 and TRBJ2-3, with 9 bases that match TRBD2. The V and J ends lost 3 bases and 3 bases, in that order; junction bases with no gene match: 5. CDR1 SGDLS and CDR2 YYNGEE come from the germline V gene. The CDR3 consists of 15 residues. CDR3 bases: TGTGCCAGCAGCGGGGGTAGCGGGAGAACAGATACGCAGTATTTT. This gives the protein CASSGGSGRTDTQYF.

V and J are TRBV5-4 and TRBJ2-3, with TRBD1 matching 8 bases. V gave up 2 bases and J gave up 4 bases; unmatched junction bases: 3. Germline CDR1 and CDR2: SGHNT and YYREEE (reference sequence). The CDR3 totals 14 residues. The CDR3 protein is CASSFSQGADTQYF. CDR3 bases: TGTGCCAGCAGCTTTTCACAGGGGGCAGATACGCAGTATTTT.

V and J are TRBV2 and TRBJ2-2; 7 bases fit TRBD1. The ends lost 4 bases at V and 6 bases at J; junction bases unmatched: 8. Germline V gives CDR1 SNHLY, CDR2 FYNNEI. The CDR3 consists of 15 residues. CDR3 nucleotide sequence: TGTGCCAGCAGTGCTGAGACAGGGTTCGCCGGGGAGCTGTTTTTT. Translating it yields CASSAETGFAGELFF.

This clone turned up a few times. CDR3 protein: CASSRGQGQPQHF. CDR3 coding DNA: TGTGCCAGCAGCAGAGGACAGGGCCAGCCCCAGCATTTT. The chain links TRBV7-9 to TRBJ1-5; 8 nucleotides line up with TRBD1. Germline CDR1 and CDR2: SEHNR and FQNEAQ (reference sequence). This CDR3 is 13 amino acids long. V lost 5 bases, J lost 7 bases, and 4 bases stayed unmatched.